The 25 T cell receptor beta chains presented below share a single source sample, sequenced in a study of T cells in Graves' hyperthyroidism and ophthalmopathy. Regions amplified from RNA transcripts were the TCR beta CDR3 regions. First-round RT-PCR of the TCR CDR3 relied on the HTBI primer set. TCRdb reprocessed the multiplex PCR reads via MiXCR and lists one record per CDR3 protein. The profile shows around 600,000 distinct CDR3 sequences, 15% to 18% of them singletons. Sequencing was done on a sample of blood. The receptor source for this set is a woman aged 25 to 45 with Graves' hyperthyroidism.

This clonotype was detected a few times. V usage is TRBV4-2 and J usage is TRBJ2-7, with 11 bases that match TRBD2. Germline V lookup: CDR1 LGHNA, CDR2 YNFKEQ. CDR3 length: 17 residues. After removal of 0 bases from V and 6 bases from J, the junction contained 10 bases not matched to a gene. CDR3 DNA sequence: TGTGCCAGCAGCCAAGATATAGCGGGAGGGTCCTCTCGCGAGCAGTACTTC. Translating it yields CASSQDIAGGSSREQYF.

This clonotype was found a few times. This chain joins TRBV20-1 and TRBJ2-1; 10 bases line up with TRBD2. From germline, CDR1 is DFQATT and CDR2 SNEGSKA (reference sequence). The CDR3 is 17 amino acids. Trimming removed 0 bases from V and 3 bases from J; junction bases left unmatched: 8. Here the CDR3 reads CSARDRLAGLIYNEQFF. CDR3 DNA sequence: TGCAGTGCTAGAGACCGACTAGCGGGTCTAATCTACAATGAGCAGTTCTTC.

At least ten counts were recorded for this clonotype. The CDR3 is CASSLAPENLQETQYF. CDR3 nucleotide sequence: TGTGCCAGCAGCTTAGCGCCCGAGAATCTACAAGAGACCCAGTACTTC. V is TRBV7-2 and J is TRBJ2-5; D is unresolved. With 0 bases removed from V and 2 bases from J, the gap between germline ends came to 13 bases. CDR3 length: 16 residues. CDR1 and CDR2 from the germline V gene are SGHTA and FQGNSA. Drawing the rest from reference TRBV7-2 and TRBJ2-5, the complete variable domain is GAGVSQSPSNKVTEKGKDVELRCDPISGHTALYWYRQSLGQGLEFLIYFQGNSAPDKSGLPSDRFSAERTGGSVSTLTIQRTQQEDSAVYLCASSLAPENLQETQYFGPGTRLLVL.

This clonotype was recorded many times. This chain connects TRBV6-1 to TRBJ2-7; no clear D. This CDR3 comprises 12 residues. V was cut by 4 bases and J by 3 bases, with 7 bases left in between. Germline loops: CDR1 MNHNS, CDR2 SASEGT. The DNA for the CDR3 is TGTGCCAGCAGTGTTGGCGGCTACGAGCAGTACTTC. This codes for CASSVGGYEQYF.

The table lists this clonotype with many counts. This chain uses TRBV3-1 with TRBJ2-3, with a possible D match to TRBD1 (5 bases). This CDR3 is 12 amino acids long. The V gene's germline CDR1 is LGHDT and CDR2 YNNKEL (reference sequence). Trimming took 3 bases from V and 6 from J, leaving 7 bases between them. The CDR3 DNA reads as TGTGCCAGCAGCCAGAAGGGGGATACGCAGTATTTT. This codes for CASSQKGDTQYF.

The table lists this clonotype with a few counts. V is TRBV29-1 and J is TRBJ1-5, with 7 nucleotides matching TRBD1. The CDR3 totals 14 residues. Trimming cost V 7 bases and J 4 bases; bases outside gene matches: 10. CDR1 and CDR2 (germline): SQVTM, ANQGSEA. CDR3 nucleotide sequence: TGCAGCGCCCAACCGACAGGGTTGAATCAGCCCCAGCATTTT. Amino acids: CSAQPTGLNQPQHF.

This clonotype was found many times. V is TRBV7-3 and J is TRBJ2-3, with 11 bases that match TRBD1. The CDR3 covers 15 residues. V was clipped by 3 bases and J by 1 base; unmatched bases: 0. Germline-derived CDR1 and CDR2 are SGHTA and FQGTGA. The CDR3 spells CASSLDRGRTDTQYF. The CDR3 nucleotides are TGTGCCAGCAGCTTGGACAGGGGGCGCACAGATACGCAGTATTTT.

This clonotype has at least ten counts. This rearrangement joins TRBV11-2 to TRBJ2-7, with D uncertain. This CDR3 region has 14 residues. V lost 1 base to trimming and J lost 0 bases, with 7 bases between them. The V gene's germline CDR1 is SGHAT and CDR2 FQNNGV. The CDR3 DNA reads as TGTGCCAGCAGCTTAGTGCGTAGCTCCTACGAGCAGTACTTC. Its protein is CASSLVRSSYEQYF.

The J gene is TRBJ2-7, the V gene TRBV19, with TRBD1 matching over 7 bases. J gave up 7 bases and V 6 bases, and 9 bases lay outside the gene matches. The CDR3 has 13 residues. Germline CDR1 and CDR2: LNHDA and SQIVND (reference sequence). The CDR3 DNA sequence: TGTGCCAGTAGCCGGGACAGCGGACGGGAGCAGTACTTC. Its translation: CASSRDSGREQYF. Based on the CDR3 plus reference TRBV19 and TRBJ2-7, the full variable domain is DGGITQSPKYLFRKEGQNVTLSCEQNLNHDAMYWYRQDPGQGLRLIYYSQIVNDFQKGDIAEGYSVSREKKESFPLTVTSAQKNPTAFYLCASSRDSGREQYFGPGTRLTVT.

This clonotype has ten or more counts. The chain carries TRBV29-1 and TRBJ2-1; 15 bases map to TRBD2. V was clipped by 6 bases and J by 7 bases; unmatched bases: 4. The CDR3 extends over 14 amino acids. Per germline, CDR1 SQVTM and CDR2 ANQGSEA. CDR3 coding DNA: TGCAGCGTCGACGGACTAGCGGGAGGGAATGAGCAGTTCTTC. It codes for CSVDGLAGGNEQFF.

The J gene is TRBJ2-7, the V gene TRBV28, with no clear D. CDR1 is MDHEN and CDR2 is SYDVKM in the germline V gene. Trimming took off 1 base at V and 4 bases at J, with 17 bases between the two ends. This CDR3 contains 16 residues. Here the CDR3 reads CASSLYLTQPKYEQYF. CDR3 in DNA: TGTGCCAGCAGTTTATATTTGACACAACCTAAATACGAGCAGTACTTC.

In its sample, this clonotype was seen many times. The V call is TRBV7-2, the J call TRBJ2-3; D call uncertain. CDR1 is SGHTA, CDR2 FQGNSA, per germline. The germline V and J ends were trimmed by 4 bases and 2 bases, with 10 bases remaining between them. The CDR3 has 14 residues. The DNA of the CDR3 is TGTGCCAGCAGCTACCCCCCCCACACAGATACGCAGTATTTT. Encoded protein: CASSYPPHTDTQYF.

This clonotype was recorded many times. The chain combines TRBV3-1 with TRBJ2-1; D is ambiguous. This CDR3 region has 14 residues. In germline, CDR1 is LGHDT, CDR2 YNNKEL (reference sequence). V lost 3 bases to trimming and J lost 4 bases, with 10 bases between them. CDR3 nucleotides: TGTGCCAGCAGCCAGCCCCCAGAATACAATGAGCAGTTCTTC. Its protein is CASSQPPEYNEQFF.

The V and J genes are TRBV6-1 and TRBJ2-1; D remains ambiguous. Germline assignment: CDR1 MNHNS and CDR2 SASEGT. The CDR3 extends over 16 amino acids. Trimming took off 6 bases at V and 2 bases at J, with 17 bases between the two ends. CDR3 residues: CASSAIPEWTYNEQFF. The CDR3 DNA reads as TGTGCCAGCAGCGCGATACCCGAGTGGACCTACAATGAGCAGTTCTTC.

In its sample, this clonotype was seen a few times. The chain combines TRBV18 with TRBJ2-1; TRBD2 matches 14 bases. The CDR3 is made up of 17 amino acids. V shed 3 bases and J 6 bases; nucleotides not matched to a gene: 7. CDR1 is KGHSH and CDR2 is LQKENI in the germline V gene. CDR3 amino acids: CASSPKGLAGVANEQFF. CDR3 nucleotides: TGTGCCAGCTCACCGAAGGGACTAGCGGGAGTCGCCAATGAGCAGTTCTTC.

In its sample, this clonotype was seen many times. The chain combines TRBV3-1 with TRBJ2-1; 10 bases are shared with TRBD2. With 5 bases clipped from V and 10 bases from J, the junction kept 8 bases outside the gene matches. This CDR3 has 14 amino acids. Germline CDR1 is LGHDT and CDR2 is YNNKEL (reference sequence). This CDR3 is CASSSPGLAREQFF. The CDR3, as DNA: TGTGCCAGCAGCTCACCGGGACTAGCGAGGGAGCAGTTCTTC.

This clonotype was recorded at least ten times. The CDR3 DNA reads as TGCGCCAGCAGCCCAGGGTCCTTTACGCAGTATTTT. This encodes CASSPGSFTQYF. This chain joins TRBV5-1 and TRBJ2-3; TRBD1 might be the D (5 bases). Germline CDR1 is SGHRS and CDR2 is YFSETQ. Trimming pared 4 bases from V and 8 bases from J, leaving 11 bases between. The CDR3 sequence is 12 residues long. The full variable domain, rest sourced from reference TRBV5-1 and TRBJ2-3, is KAGVTQTPRYLIKTRGQQVTLSCSPISGHRSVSWYQQTPGQGLQFLFEYFSETQRNKGNFPGRFSGRQFSNSRSEMNVSTLELGDSALYLCASSPGSFTQYFGPGTRLTVL.

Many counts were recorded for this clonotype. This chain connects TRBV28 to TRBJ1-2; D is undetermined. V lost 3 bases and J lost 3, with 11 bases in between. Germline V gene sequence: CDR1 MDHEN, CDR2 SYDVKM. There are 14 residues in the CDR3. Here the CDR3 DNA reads TGTGCCAGCAGTTTTTGGATTGGGGACTATGGCTACACCTTC. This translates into CASSFWIGDYGYTF.

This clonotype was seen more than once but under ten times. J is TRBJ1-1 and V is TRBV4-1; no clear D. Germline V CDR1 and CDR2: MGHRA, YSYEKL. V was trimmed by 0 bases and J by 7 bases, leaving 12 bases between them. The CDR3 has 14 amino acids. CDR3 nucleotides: TGCGCCAGCAGCCAAGATTCGCAAGCGCTTGAAGCTTTCTTT. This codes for CASSQDSQALEAFF.

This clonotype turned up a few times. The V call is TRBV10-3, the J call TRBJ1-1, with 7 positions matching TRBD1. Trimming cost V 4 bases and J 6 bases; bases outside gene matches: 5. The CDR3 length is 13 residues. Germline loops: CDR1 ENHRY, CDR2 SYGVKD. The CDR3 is CAISVQGGAEAFF. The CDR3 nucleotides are TGTGCCATCAGTGTGCAGGGGGGGGCTGAAGCTTTCTTT.

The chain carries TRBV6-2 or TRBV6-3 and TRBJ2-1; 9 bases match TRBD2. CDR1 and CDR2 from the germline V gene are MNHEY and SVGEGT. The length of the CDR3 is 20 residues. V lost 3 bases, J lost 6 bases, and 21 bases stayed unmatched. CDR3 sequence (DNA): TGTGCCAGCAGTTATGGGTCCGCTAGACTAGCGGCCTCTTTGGTCAATGAGCAGTTCTTC. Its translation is CASSYGSARLAASLVNEQFF.

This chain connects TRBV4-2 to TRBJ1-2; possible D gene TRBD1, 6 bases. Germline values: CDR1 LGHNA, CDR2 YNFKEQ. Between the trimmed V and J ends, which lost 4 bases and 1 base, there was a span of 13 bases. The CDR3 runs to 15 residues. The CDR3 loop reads CASSPQAGVNYGYTF. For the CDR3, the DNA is TGTGCCAGCAGCCCCCAGGCAGGGGTTAACTATGGCTACACCTTC.

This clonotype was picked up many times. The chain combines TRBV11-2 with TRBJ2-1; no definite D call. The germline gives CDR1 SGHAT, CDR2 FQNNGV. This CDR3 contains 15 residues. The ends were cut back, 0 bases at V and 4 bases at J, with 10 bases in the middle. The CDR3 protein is CASSLDGPEYNEQFF. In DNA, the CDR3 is TGTGCCAGCAGCTTAGACGGACCAGAATACAATGAGCAGTTCTTC. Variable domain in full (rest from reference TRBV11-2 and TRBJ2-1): EAGVAQSPRYKIIEKRQSVAFWCNPISGHATLYWYQQILGQGPKLLIQFQNNGVVDDSQLPKDRFSAERLKGVDSTLKIQPAKLEDSAVYLCASSLDGPEYNEQFFGPGTRLTVL.

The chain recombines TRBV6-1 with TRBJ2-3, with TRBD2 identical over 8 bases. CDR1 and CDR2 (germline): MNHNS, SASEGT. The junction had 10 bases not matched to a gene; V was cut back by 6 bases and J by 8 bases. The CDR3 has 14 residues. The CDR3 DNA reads TGTGCCAGCAGCCCGGGACTAGATATTGGTACGCAGTATTTT. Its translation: CASSPGLDIGTQYF.

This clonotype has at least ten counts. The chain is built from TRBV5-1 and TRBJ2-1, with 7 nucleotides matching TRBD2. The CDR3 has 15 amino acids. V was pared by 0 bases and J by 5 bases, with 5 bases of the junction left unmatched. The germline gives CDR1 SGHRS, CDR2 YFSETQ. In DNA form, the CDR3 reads TGCGCCAGCAGCTTGGTTCGGCGGGAGCACAATGAGCAGTTCTTC. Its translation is CASSLVRREHNEQFF. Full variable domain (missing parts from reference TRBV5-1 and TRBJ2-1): KAGVTQTPRYLIKTRGQQVTLSCSPISGHRSVSWYQQTPGQGLQFLFEYFSETQRNKGNFPGRFSGRQFSNSRSEMNVSTLELGDSALYLCASSLVRREHNEQFFGPGTRLTVL.